This entry is about one T cell receptor beta chain. Authors' analysis steps: It was from reference gene primer amplification that nucleated cell counts were estimated. The protocol was immunoSEQ multiplex PCR, while the TCRdb copy is restricted to in-frame clones and leaves out a portion. V, J and clone size derive from that table, while D and trimming were established from the DNA sequence. Altogether roughly 160,000 clones are present, 70% to 90% being singletons, with the ten largest covering around 8.2%. The data are from a study of blood T cell repertoires in COVID-19. Across the study: Samples representing acute and convalescent COVID-19 were sourced from the United States, Italy and Spain. T cells, B-cell-depleted T cells, or PBMCs supplied cDNA or gDNA.

There are 15 residues in the CDR3. In germline, CDR1 is SGHTA, CDR2 FQGNSA. V was pared by 8 bases and J by 8 bases, with 15 bases of the junction left unmatched. The receptor was isolated from a man between 60 and 75 years old with acute or convalescent COVID-19. The rearrangement uses TRBV7-2 and TRBJ2-3, with 8 bases lining up with TRBD2. The sequenced sample was peripheral blood. The CDR3 region has the DNA TGTGCCAGCCCCCCCGGGGACTTCCGGGGGGGTACGCAGTATTTT. It specifies CASPPGDFRGGTQYF.